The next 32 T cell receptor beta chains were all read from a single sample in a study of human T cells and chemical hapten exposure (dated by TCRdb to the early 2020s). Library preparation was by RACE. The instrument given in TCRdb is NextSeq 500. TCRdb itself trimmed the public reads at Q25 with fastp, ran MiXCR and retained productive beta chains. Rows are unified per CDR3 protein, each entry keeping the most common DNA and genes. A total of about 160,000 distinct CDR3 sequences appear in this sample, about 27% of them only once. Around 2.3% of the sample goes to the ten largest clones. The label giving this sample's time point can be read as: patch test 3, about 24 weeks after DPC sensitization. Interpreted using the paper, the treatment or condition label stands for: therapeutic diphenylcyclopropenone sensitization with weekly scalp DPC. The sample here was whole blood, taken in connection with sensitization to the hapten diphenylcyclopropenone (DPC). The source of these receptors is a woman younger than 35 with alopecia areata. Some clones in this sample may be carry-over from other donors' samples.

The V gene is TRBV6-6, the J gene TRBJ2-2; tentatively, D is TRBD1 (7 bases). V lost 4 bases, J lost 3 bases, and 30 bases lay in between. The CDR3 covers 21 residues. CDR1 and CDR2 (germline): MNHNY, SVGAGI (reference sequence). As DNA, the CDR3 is TGTGCCAGCAGTTTTCGGGGGTCCGGGACAGCTCTTCAAAGTGACACCGGGGAGCTGTTTTTT. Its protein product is CASSFRGSGTALQSDTGELFF.

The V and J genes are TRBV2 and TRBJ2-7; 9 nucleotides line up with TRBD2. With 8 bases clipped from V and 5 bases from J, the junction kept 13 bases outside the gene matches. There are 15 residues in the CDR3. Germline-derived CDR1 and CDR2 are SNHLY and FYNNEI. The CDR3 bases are TGTGCCAGCCCCCCGACTAGCGGTCCGTGGAACGAGCAGTACTTC. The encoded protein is CASPPTSGPWNEQYF.

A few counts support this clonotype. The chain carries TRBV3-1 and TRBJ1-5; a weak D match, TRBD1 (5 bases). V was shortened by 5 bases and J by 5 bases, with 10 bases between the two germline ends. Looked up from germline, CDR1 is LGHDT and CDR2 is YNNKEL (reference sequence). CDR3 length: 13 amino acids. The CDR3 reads CASSVSGHQPQHF. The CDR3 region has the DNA TGTGCCAGCAGCGTCTCAGGGCATCAGCCCCAGCATTTT.

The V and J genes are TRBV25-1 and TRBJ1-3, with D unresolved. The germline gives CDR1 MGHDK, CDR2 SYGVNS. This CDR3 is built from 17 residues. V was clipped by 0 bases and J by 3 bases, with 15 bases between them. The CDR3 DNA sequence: TGTGCCAGCAGTGAATACCCAGAAAGGCCATTTGGAAACACCATATATTTT. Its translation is CASSEYPERPFGNTIYF. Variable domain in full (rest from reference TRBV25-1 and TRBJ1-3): EADIYQTPRYLVIGTGKKITLECSQTMGHDKMYWYQQDPGMELHLIHYSYGVNSTEKGDLSSESTVSRIRTEHFPLTLESARPSHTSQYLCASSEYPERPFGNTIYFGEGSWLTVV.

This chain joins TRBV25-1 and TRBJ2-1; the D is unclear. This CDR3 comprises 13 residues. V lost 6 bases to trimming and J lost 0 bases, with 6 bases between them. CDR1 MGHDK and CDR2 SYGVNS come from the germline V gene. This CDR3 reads CASRRSSYNEQFF. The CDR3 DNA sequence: TGTGCCAGCAGGCGGAGCTCCTACAATGAGCAGTTCTTC.

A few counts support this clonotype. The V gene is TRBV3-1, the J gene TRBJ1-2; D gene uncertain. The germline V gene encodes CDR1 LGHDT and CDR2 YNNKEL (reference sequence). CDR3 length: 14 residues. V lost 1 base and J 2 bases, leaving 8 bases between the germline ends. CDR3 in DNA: TGTGCCAGCAGCCAAGTACAAAAGAACTATGGCTACACCTTC. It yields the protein CASSQVQKNYGYTF.

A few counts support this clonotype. CDR3 coding DNA: TGCAGCGTTGCCGGGACAGAGAACTATGGCTACACCTTC. Amino acids: CSVAGTENYGYTF. This rearrangement joins TRBV29-1 to TRBJ1-2, with 7 bases fitting TRBD1. V was clipped by 4 bases and J by 2 bases; unmatched bases: 4. The CDR3 contains 13 residues. Germline V lookup: CDR1 SQVTM, CDR2 ANQGSEA. The full variable domain, with the rest looked up from reference TRBV29-1 and TRBJ1-2, is SAVISQKPSRDICQRGTSLTIQCQVDSQVTMMFWYRQQPGQSLTLIATANQGSEATYESGFVIDKFPISRPNLTFSTLTVSNMSPEDSSIYLCSVAGTENYGYTFGSGTRLTVV.

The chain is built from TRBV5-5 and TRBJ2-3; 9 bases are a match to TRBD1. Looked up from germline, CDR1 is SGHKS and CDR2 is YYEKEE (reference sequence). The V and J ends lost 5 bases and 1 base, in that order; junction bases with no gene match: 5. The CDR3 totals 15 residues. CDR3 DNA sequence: TGTGCCAGCAGTCCATACAGGGGGCGCACAGATACGCAGTATTTT. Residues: CASSPYRGRTDTQYF.

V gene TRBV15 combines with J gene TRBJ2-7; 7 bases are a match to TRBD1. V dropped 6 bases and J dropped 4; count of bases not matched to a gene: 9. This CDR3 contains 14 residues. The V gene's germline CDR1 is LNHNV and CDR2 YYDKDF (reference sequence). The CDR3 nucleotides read TGTGCCACCAGTTCCACAGGACAGGAGTACGAGCAGTACTTC. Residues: CATSSTGQEYEQYF. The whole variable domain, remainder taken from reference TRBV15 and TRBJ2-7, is DAMVIQNPRYQVTQFGKPVTLSCSQTLNHNVMYWYQQKSSQAPKLLFHYYDKDFNNEADTPDNFQSRRPNTSFCFLDIRSPGLGDTAMYLCATSSTGQEYEQYFGPGTRLTVT.

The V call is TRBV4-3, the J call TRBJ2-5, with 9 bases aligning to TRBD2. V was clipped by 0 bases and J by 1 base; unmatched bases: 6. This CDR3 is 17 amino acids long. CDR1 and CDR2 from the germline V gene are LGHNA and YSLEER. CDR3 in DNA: TGCGCCAGCAGCCAAGATGCCTTTAGCGGGGGCCAAGAGACCCAGTACTTC. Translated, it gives CASSQDAFSGGQETQYF.

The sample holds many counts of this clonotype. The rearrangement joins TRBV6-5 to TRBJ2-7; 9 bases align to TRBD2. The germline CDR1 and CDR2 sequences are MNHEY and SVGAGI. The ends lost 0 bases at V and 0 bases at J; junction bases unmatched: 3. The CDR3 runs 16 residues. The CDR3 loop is CASSYSTSGSSYEQYF. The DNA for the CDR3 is TGTGCCAGCAGTTACTCGACTAGCGGAAGCTCCTACGAGCAGTACTTC.

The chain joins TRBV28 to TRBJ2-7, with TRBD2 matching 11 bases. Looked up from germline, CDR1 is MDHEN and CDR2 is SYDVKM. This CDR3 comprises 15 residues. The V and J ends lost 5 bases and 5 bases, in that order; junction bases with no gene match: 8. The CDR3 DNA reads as TGTGCCAGCAGTCCTAGCGGGGGGCCTCCTGACGAGCAGTACTTC. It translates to CASSPSGGPPDEQYF.

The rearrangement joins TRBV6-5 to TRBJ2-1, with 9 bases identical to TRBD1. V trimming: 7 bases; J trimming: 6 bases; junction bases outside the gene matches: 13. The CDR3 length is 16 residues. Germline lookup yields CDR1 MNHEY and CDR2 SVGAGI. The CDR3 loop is CASTQGPGTGFNEQFF. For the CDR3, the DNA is TGTGCCAGCACTCAAGGCCCCGGGACAGGGTTCAATGAGCAGTTCTTC.

Here the CDR3 reads CASSVSGELFF. CDR3 bases: TGTGCCAGCAGTGTGTCCGGGGAGCTGTTTTTT. This chain connects TRBV2 to TRBJ2-2; D gene unclear. In germline, CDR1 is SNHLY, CDR2 FYNNEI. With 4 bases removed from V and 6 bases from J, the gap between germline ends came to 3 bases. This CDR3 spans 11 amino acids. Looking up the rest from reference TRBV2 and TRBJ2-2 gives the full variable domain: EPEVTQTPSHQVTQMGQEVILRCVPISNHLYFYWYRQILGQKVEFLVSFYNNEISEKSEIFDDQFSVERPDGSNFTLKIRSTKLEDSAMYFCASSVSGELFFGEGSRLTVL.

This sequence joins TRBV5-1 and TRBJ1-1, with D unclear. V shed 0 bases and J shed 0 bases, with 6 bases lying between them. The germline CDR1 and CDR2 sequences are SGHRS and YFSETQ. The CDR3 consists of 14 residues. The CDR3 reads CASSLEQMNTEAFF. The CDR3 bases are TGCGCCAGCAGCTTGGAACAGATGAACACTGAAGCTTTCTTT. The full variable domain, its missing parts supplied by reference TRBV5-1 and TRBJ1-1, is KAGVTQTPRYLIKTRGQQVTLSCSPISGHRSVSWYQQTPGQGLQFLFEYFSETQRNKGNFPGRFSGRQFSNSRSEMNVSTLELGDSALYLCASSLEQMNTEAFFGQGTRLTVV.

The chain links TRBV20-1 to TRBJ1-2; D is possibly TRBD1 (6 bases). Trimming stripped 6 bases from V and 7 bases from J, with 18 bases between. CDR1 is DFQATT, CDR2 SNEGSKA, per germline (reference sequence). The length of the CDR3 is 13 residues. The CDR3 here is CSATTVQGLGYTF. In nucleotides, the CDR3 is TGCAGTGCAACTACAGTACAGGGTCTTGGCTACACCTTC.

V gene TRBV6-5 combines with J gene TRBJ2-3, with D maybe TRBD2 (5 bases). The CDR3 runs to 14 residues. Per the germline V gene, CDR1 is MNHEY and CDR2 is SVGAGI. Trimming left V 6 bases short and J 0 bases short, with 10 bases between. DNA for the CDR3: TGTGCCAGCAGAAGGACGGGAAGCACAGATACGCAGTATTTT. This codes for CASRRTGSTDTQYF.

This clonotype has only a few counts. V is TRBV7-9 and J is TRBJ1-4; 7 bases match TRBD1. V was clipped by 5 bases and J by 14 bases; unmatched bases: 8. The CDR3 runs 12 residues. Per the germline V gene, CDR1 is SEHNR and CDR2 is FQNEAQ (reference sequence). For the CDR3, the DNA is TGTGCCAGCAGCCCTCGAGACAGGGTCCTGTTTTTT. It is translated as CASSPRDRVLFF.

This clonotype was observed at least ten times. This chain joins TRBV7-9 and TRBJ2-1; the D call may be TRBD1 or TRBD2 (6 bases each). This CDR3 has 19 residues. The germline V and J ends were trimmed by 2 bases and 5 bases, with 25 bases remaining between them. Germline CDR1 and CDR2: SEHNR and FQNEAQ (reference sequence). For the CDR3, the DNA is TGTGCCAGCAGCTTATCAGCGGTAGGGGGGCCGAGACACGACAATGAGCAGTTCTTC. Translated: CASSLSAVGGPRHDNEQFF.

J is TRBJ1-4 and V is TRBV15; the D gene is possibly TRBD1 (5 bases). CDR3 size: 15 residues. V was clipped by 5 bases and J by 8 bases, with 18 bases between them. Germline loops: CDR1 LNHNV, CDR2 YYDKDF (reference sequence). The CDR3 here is CATSRGRDGAEKLFF. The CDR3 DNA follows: TGTGCCACCAGCCGCGGCCGGGACGGTGCGGAAAAACTGTTTTTT. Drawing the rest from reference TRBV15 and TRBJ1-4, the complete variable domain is DAMVIQNPRYQVTQFGKPVTLSCSQTLNHNVMYWYQQKSSQAPKLLFHYYDKDFNNEADTPDNFQSRRPNTSFCFLDIRSPGLGDTAMYLCATSRGRDGAEKLFFGSGTQLSVL.

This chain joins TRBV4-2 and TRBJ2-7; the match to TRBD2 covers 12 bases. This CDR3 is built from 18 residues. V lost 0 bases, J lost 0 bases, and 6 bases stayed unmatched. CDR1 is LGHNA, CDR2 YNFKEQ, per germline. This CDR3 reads CASSQEAETSGSSYEQYF. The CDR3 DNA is TGTGCCAGCAGCCAAGAAGCCGAGACTAGCGGGAGCTCCTACGAGCAGTACTTC.

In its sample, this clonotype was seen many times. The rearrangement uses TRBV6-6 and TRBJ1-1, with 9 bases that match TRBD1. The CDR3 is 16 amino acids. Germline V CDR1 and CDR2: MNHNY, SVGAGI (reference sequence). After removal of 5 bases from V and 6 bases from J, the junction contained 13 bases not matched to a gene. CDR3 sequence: CASSKPTGTGWPEAFF. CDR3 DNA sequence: TGTGCCAGCAGTAAACCAACCGGGACAGGGTGGCCTGAAGCTTTCTTT.

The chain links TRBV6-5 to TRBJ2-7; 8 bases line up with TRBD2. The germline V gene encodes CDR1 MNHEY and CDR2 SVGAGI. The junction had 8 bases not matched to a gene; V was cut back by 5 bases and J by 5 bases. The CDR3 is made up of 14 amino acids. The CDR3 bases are TGTGCCAGCAGTCTCGGGGGGGTTCTCAACGAGCAGTACTTC. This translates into CASSLGGVLNEQYF.

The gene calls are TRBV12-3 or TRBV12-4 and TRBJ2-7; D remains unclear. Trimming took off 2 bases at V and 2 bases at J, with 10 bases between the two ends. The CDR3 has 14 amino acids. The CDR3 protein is CASSLKTSAYEQYF. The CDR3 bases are TGTGCCAGCAGTTTAAAAACGTCCGCCTACGAGCAGTACTTC.

The chain's CDR3 is CASSMGLAGAETQYF. The CDR3 bases are TGTGCCAGCAGTATGGGACTAGCGGGGGCAGAGACCCAGTACTTC. The V gene is TRBV2, the J gene TRBJ2-5; TRBD2 matches 14 bases. CDR1 and CDR2 from the germline V gene are SNHLY and FYNNEI. This CDR3 contains 15 residues. Trimming at V came to 5 bases and at J to 4 bases, leaving 3 bases not matched to a gene. The variable domain in full, with the rest retrieved from reference TRBV2 and TRBJ2-5, is EPEVTQTPSHQVTQMGQEVILRCVPISNHLYFYWYRQILGQKVEFLVSFYNNEISEKSEIFDDQFSVERPDGSNFTLKIRSTKLEDSAMYFCASSMGLAGAETQYFGPGTRLLVL.

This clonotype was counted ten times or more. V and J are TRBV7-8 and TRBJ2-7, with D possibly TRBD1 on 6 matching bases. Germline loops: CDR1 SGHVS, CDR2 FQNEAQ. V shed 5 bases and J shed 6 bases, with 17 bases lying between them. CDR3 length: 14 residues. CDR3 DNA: TGTGCCAGCAGCCGCCAAGAACAGGGTAGCGAGCAGTACTTC. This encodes CASSRQEQGSEQYF.

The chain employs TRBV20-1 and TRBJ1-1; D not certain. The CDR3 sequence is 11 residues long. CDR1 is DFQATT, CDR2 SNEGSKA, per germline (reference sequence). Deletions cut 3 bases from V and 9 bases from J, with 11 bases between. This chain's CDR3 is CSARFLLQAFF. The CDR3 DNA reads TGCAGTGCTAGGTTCCTGCTGCAAGCTTTCTTT.

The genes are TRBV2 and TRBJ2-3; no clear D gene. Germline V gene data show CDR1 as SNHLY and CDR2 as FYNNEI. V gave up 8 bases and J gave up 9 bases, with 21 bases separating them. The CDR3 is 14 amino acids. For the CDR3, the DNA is TGTGCCAGCCCAGGCGGAAACAACCAAAGAACGCAGTATTTT. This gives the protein CASPGGNNQRTQYF.

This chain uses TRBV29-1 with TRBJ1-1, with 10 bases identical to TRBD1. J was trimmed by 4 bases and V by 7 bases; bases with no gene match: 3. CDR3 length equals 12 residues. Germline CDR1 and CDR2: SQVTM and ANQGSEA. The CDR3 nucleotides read TGCAGCGCCCGACAGGGGGCCACTGAAGCTTTCTTT. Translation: CSARQGATEAFF.

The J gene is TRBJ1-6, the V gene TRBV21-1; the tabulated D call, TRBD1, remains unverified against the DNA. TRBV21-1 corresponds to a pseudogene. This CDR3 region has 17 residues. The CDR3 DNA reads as TGTGCCAGCAGCTGTCCCGGGACAGGGACCCATAATTCACCCCTCCACTTT. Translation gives CASSCPGTGTHNSPLHF.

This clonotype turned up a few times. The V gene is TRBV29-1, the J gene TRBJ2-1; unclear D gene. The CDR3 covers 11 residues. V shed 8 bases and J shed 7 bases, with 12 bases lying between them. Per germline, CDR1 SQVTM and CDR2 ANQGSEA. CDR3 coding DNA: TGCAGCTCCGAAGGATGGAATGAGCAGTTCTTC. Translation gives CSSEGWNEQFF.

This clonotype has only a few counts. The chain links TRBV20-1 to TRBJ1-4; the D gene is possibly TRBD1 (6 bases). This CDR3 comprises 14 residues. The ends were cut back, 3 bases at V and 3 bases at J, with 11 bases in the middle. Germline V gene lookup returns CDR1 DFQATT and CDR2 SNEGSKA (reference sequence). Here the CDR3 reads CSASPWTANEKLFF. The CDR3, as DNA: TGCAGTGCTAGCCCTTGGACAGCTAATGAAAAACTGTTTTTT.